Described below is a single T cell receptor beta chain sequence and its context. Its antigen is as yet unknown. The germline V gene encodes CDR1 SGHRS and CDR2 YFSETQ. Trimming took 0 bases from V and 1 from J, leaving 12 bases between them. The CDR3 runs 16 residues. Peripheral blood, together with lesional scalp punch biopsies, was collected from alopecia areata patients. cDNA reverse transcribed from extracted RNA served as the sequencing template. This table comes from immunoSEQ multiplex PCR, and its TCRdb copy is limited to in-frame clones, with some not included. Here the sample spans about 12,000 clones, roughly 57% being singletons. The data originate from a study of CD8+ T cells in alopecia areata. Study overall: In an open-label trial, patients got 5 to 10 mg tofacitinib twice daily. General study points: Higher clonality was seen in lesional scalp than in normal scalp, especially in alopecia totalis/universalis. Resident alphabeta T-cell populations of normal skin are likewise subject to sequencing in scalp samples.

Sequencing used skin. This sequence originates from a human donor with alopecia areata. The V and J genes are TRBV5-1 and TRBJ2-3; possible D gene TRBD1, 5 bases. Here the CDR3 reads CASSLGGLQGTDTQYF. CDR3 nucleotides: TGCGCCAGCAGCTTGGGGGGCTTACAGGGCACAGATACGCAGTATTTT.